This T cell receptor (beta chain) derives from a study of a mutant IDH1 vaccine in newly diagnosed glioma. On the study more broadly: Males made up 62.5% and females about 40% of treated patients, whose mean age was about 40 years. Earlier therapy was either radiotherapy, temozolomide, or both, and most got both.

Assay used: immunoSEQ multiplex PCR; TCRdb lists only in-frame clones, some missing. The sample has 85,000 to 100,000 clones; roughly four fifths are singletons. The time point is: baseline, week 1 (first vaccination visit). The treatment was: pre-vaccination baseline after standard-of-care therapy. J was trimmed by 4 bases and V by 3 bases; bases with no gene match: 8. Per germline, CDR1 MNHEY and CDR2 SMNVEV (reference sequence). The CDR3 length is 17 residues. V gene TRBV27 combines with J gene TRBJ2-7, with 14 bases fitting TRBD2. The input for sequencing was PBMCs, taken from a glioma patient treated with radiotherapy, temozolomide or both. The source is a woman aged 45 to 65 with glioma. CDR3 DNA sequence: TGTGCCAGCAGTTTTATTGGGACTAGCGGGGGCCTTTACGAGCAGTACTTC. The encoded protein is CASSFIGTSGGLYEQYF.